What follows are 32 T cell receptor beta chains derived from one specimen sequenced in a study of shared clonotypes between healthy human individuals. Assay used: immunoSEQ multiplex PCR; TCRdb lists only in-frame clones, some missing. The table shows approximately 2,200,000 clones, with roughly 91% occurring only once. CD45RO negativity and positive selection for CCR7 defined naive CD8 cells, a population that excluded terminally differentiated effector memory CD45RA+ cells. Sequencing was carried out using naive CD8+ T cells from PBMCs. Receptor source: a man younger than 30 in good health. Some clones in this sample may be carry-over from other donors' samples.

V and J are TRBV7-6 and TRBJ1-1; D may be TRBD1 (6 bases). The CDR3 length is 14 residues. V shed 4 bases and J shed 2 bases, with 11 bases lying between them. Germline CDR1 and CDR2: SGHVS and FNYEAQ. The CDR3 DNA is TGTGCCAGCAGCTCCACAGGGTTAAACACTGAAGCTTTCTTT. As protein: CASSSTGLNTEAFF.

V gene TRBV18 combines with J gene TRBJ1-4; D gene uncertain. The CDR3 contains 16 residues. Germline lookup yields CDR1 KGHSH and CDR2 LQKENI. The V gene lost 2 bases and the J gene lost 8 bases, with 18 bases spanning the gap. CDR3 sequence reads: CASSPASTLSGEKLFF. The CDR3 nucleotides are TGTGCCAGCTCACCAGCTTCCACGTTATCCGGGGAAAAACTGTTTTTT.

V is TRBV2 and J is TRBJ2-7, with D perhaps TRBD1 or TRBD2 (5 bases each). Germline CDR1 and CDR2: SNHLY and FYNNEI. V was cut by 6 bases and J by 0 bases, with 15 bases left in between. This CDR3 contains 15 residues. CDR3 in amino acids: CASRLGTPSSYEQYF. CDR3 in DNA: TGTGCCAGCAGGTTGGGGACGCCGAGCTCCTACGAGCAGTACTTC.

The gene calls are TRBV5-6 and TRBJ2-1; a possible D gene is TRBD1 (6 bases). Trimming left V 2 bases short and J 8 bases short, with 11 bases between. Germline V gene sequence: CDR1 SGHDT, CDR2 YYEEEE. The CDR3 has 13 residues. Here the CDR3 reads CASSLQGWDEQFF. In DNA, the CDR3 is TGTGCCAGCAGCTTACAGGGATGGGATGAGCAGTTCTTC.

The chain uses TRBV4-1 and TRBJ2-2; the D is unclear. The CDR3 totals 15 residues. Germline CDR1 reads MGHRA; CDR2 reads YSYEKL. The V end lost 0 bases, the J end lost 6 bases, and 11 bases lay between the germline ends. The CDR3 loop reads CASSQDRRVSGELFF. In DNA form, the CDR3 reads TGCGCCAGCAGCCAAGATAGAAGAGTTTCCGGGGAGCTGTTTTTT.

This clone has only a few counts. The genes are TRBV4-1 and TRBJ2-1, with a tentative D call TRBD1 (6 bases). This CDR3 is built from 14 residues. Germline V CDR1 and CDR2: MGHRA, YSYEKL. V lost 3 bases and J lost 7, with 13 bases in between. In DNA form, the CDR3 reads TGCGCCAGCAGCCAGGCACAGGGTTGGAATGAGCAGTTCTTC. As protein: CASSQAQGWNEQFF.

In DNA form, the CDR3 reads TGTGCCAGCAGCGGGACAGCTCCAGAGTCCGTCACGGGGACTGAAGCTTTCTTT. It is translated as CASSGTAPESVTGTEAFF. V is TRBV2 and J is TRBJ1-1, with 7 bases matching TRBD1. CDR3 length: 18 residues. CDR1 is SNHLY, CDR2 FYNNEI, per germline. V lost 6 bases to trimming and J lost 5 bases; unmatched junction nucleotides: 21.

To note about this clone: This sample includes further DNA sequences coding for the same CDR3. This sequence joins TRBV4-1 and TRBJ2-7; 9 bases map to TRBD2. Unmatched junction bases numbered 4, after V lost 6 bases and J lost 4 bases. The V gene's germline CDR1 is MGHRA and CDR2 YSYEKL. This CDR3 region has 13 residues. CDR3 region: CASSYSGSYEQYF. DNA of the CDR3: TGCGCCAGCAGTTATAGCGGGAGTTACGAGCAGTACTTC.

The chain carries TRBV14 and TRBJ2-2; TRBD2 is a possible D gene (6 bases). There are 15 residues in the CDR3. Trimming left V 4 bases short and J 1 base short, with 10 bases between. CDR1 is SGHDN, CDR2 FVKESK, per germline. CDR3 protein: CASSLTRENTGELFF. In DNA, the CDR3 is TGTGCCAGCAGCCTCACGCGGGAGAACACCGGGGAGCTGTTTTTT.

In regard to this clone: The sample holds other DNA sequences that translate to the same CDR3. The chain is built from TRBV20-1 and TRBJ2-7, with D hard to call. The V and J ends lost 0 bases and 7 bases respectively, with 4 bases between them. CDR1 is DFQATT and CDR2 is SNEGSKA in the germline V gene (reference sequence). The CDR3 sequence is 10 residues long. As DNA, the CDR3 is TGCAGTGCTAGAGATGGAGAGCAGTACTTC. Residues: CSARDGEQYF.

This chain connects TRBV27 to TRBJ2-7, with 8 positions matching TRBD1. Trimming removed 7 bases from V and 7 bases from J; junction bases left unmatched: 12. Per the germline V gene, CDR1 is MNHEY and CDR2 is SMNVEV (reference sequence). The CDR3 runs 14 residues. The CDR3 sequence: CASTKRTGMREQYF. In DNA form, the CDR3 reads TGTGCCAGCACCAAACGGACAGGGATGCGGGAGCAGTACTTC.

The genes are TRBV27 and TRBJ2-5; maybe TRBD2 (5 bases). Germline CDR1 is MNHEY and CDR2 is SMNVEV (reference sequence). The CDR3 contains 14 residues. Trimming pared 5 bases from V and 2 bases from J, leaving 12 bases between. The CDR3, as DNA: TGTGCCAGCAGTACTCGCACGGGACAAGAGACCCAGTACTTC. It yields the protein CASSTRTGQETQYF.

The V gene is TRBV11-3, the J gene TRBJ2-3; D is perhaps TRBD2 (5 bases). Per germline, CDR1 SGHNT and CDR2 YENEEA. Trimming took off 0 bases at V and 6 bases at J, with 10 bases between the two ends. The CDR3 covers 14 residues. The chain's CDR3 is CASSLDGERDTQYF. The CDR3 coding sequence is TGTGCCAGCAGCTTAGACGGGGAGAGGGATACGCAGTATTTT.

The sample holds one count of this clone. This sequence joins TRBV21-1 and TRBJ2-6; TRBD2, as called in the table, went unchecked against the DNA. TRBV21-1 is a pseudogene segment. The CDR3 sequence is 19 residues long. CDR3: CASSICSGRSNSGANVLTF. In DNA form, the CDR3 reads TGTGCCAGCAGCATTTGTAGCGGGAGGAGCAACTCTGGGGCCAACGTCCTGACTTTC.

This chain connects TRBV29-1 to TRBJ2-3; 12 nucleotides match TRBD2. With 5 bases clipped from V and 15 bases from J, the junction kept 9 bases outside the gene matches. CDR1 and CDR2 from the germline V gene are SQVTM and ANQGSEA. The CDR3 loop spans 12 amino acids. CDR3 sequence (DNA): TGCAGCGTTCACTTACTAGCGGGAGGTGAATATTTT. Translated: CSVHLLAGGEYF.

The chain carries TRBV11-2 and TRBJ2-1, with TRBD2 matching 12 bases. The CDR3 loop spans 19 amino acids. With V trimmed by 1 base and J by 6 bases, 13 bases remained unmatched. The germline V gene has CDR1 SGHAT and CDR2 FQNNGV. The CDR3 region has the DNA TGTGCCAGCAGCTTAGGGCTAGCGGGAGGGAGGGGTTCGGGCAATGAGCAGTTCTTC. Residues: CASSLGLAGGRGSGNEQFF.

V usage is TRBV5-1 and J usage is TRBJ2-7; TRBD1 agrees at 11 bases. CDR3 length: 16 amino acids. The V and J ends lost 0 bases and 3 bases, in that order; junction bases with no gene match: 5. The germline CDR1 and CDR2 sequences are SGHRS and YFSETQ. The CDR3 sequence is CASSLGDRGIIYEQYF. For the CDR3, the DNA is TGCGCCAGCAGCTTGGGGGACAGGGGGATTATCTACGAGCAGTACTTC. The entire variable domain, with the rest obtained from reference TRBV5-1 and TRBJ2-7, is as follows: KAGVTQTPRYLIKTRGQQVTLSCSPISGHRSVSWYQQTPGQGLQFLFEYFSETQRNKGNFPGRFSGRQFSNSRSEMNVSTLELGDSALYLCASSLGDRGIIYEQYFGPGTRLTVT.

The chain links TRBV9 to TRBJ2-1; possible D gene TRBD2, 5 bases. This CDR3 contains 15 residues. V dropped 0 bases and J dropped 6 bases, with 13 bases sitting between them. CDR1 is SGDLS, CDR2 YYNGEE, per germline. The CDR3 protein is CASSVGRGPANEQFF. The CDR3 DNA is TGTGCCAGCAGCGTAGGGCGAGGGCCGGCCAATGAGCAGTTCTTC.

The chain is built from TRBV6-6 and TRBJ1-2, with D maybe TRBD1 (6 bases). V lost 2 bases and J lost 6, with 10 bases in between. Germline V gene lookup returns CDR1 MNHNY and CDR2 SVGAGI (reference sequence). This CDR3 comprises 13 residues. The CDR3 region has the DNA TGTGCCAGCAGTTACACTTACAGGGATGGCTACACCTTC. Translating gives CASSYTYRDGYTF.

This chain connects TRBV14 to TRBJ2-1; 8 nucleotides align to TRBD2. Germline V gives CDR1 SGHDN, CDR2 FVKESK. The V gene end was trimmed by 4 bases and the J gene end by 6 bases; junction bases not matched to a gene: 11. The CDR3 contains 16 residues. DNA of the CDR3: TGTGCCAGCAGCCCGCCCCTAGCGGGCCCGACCAATGAGCAGTTCTTC. Protein: CASSPPLAGPTNEQFF.

The J gene is TRBJ2-1, the V gene TRBV7-8, with D perhaps matching TRBD2 (5 bases). The germline CDR1 and CDR2 sequences are SGHVS and FQNEAQ. V lost 1 base, J lost 8 bases, and 12 bases lay in between. The CDR3 has 14 residues. CDR3 nucleotides: TGTGCCAGCAGCTTAGAGGGAGCGAGAGATGAGCAGTTCTTC. Amino acid sequence: CASSLEGARDEQFF.

The chain joins TRBV2 to TRBJ1-3; the D is unclear. Germline CDR1 and CDR2: SNHLY and FYNNEI. V was shortened by 2 bases and J by 0 bases, with 11 bases between the two germline ends. CDR3 length: 16 amino acids. The CDR3 DNA sequence: TGTGCCAGCAGTGAAAGGGTTACAAGCTCTGGAAACACCATATATTTT. Its protein is CASSERVTSSGNTIYF. Variable domain in full (rest from reference TRBV2 and TRBJ1-3): EPEVTQTPSHQVTQMGQEVILRCVPISNHLYFYWYRQILGQKVEFLVSFYNNEISEKSEIFDDQFSVERPDGSNFTLKIRSTKLEDSAMYFCASSERVTSSGNTIYFGEGSWLTVV.

This clone was counted only a few times. Other DNA variants within this sample encode the same CDR3. This chain uses TRBV7-8 with TRBJ1-1, with 8 bases identical to TRBD1. The CDR3 consists of 14 residues. Unmatched junction bases numbered 2, after V lost 5 bases and J lost 0 bases. Germline V CDR1 and CDR2: SGHVS, FQNEAQ. CDR3 amino acids: CASSLDRVNTEAFF. CDR3 sequence (DNA): TGTGCCAGCAGCCTGGACAGGGTGAACACTGAAGCTTTCTTT.

V is TRBV2 and J is TRBJ2-7; 8 positions match TRBD1. Looked up from germline, CDR1 is SNHLY and CDR2 is FYNNEI. The CDR3 sequence is 14 residues long. V trimming: 6 bases; J trimming: 1 base; junction bases outside the gene matches: 5. The CDR3 spells CASRGQGDSYEQYF. CDR3 sequence (DNA): TGTGCCAGCAGAGGACAGGGCGATTCCTACGAGCAGTACTTC.

The V gene is TRBV30, the J gene TRBJ2-7; D ambiguous. The CDR3 spans 12 residues. Trimming removed 5 bases from V and 3 bases from J, with 11 bases in between. Germline values: CDR1 GTSNPN, CDR2 SVGIG (reference sequence). The chain's CDR3 is CAWGSTGYEQYF. CDR3 coding DNA: TGTGCCTGGGGTTCGACGGGCTACGAGCAGTACTTC.

The chain couples TRBV11-3 to TRBJ2-5; TRBD1 matches 8 bases. Germline-derived CDR1 and CDR2 are SGHNT and YENEEA. Losses at the gene ends were 5 bases for V and 4 bases for J; bases not matched to a gene: 9. This CDR3 is built from 15 residues. The CDR3 reads CASSPGQAAAETQYF. For the CDR3, the DNA is TGTGCCAGCAGCCCGGGACAGGCGGCGGCAGAGACCCAGTACTTC.

The chain is built from TRBV19 and TRBJ2-1, with D possibly TRBD2 on 6 matching bases. V gave up 6 bases and J gave up 0 bases, with 12 bases separating them. CDR1 is LNHDA and CDR2 is SQIVND in the germline V gene (reference sequence). CDR3 size: 15 residues. CDR3: CASRVASDSYNEQFF. CDR3 bases: TGTGCCAGTAGGGTGGCTAGCGACTCCTACAATGAGCAGTTCTTC.

This clone was detected a few times. The rearrangement joins TRBV7-9 to TRBJ2-4; D remains ambiguous. V was pared by 1 base and J by 6 bases, with 4 bases between. The germline V gene encodes CDR1 SEHNR and CDR2 FQNEAQ (reference sequence). The CDR3 covers 12 residues. DNA of the CDR3: TGTGCCAGCAGCTTAGACCCAAACATTCAGTACTTC. Protein: CASSLDPNIQYF.

V gene TRBV7-9 combines with J gene TRBJ1-2; 7 nucleotides match TRBD1. CDR3 size: 14 residues. V gave up 6 bases and J gave up 8 bases; unmatched junction bases: 12. The germline V gene encodes CDR1 SEHNR and CDR2 FQNEAQ (reference sequence). CDR3 loop: CASSSTGVVYGYTF. DNA of the CDR3: TGTGCCAGCAGTAGCACAGGGGTTGTTTACGGCTACACCTTC.

This rearrangement joins TRBV28 to TRBJ2-7, with TRBD2 matching over 8 bases. The CDR3 runs 14 residues. Trimming cost V 5 bases and J 3 bases; bases outside gene matches: 6. Germline lookup yields CDR1 MDHEN and CDR2 SYDVKM. CDR3 residues: CASSHQRGYYEQYF. The DNA for the CDR3 is TGTGCCAGCAGTCATCAGCGGGGGTACTACGAGCAGTACTTC.

This sequence joins TRBV4-1 and TRBJ1-2; maybe TRBD1 (6 bases). The V and J ends lost 0 bases and 5 bases respectively, with 13 bases between them. Per germline, CDR1 MGHRA and CDR2 YSYEKL. CDR3 length: 15 residues. CDR3: CASSQETDSSYGYTF. The CDR3, as DNA: TGCGCCAGCAGCCAAGAGACGGACAGCTCATATGGCTACACCTTC.

The chain has TRBV19 and TRBJ1-5; D gene ambiguous. Trimming removed 3 bases from V and 0 bases from J, with 9 bases in between. In germline, CDR1 is LNHDA, CDR2 SQIVND (reference sequence). This CDR3 is built from 15 residues. This CDR3 reads CASSIQRHSNQPQHF. In nucleotides, the CDR3 is TGTGCCAGTAGTATCCAAAGACATAGCAATCAGCCCCAGCATTTT.